Sequencing of this T cell receptor beta chain was carried out in a study of graft-versus-host responses after intestinal transplantation. Across the study: Recipients obtained multivisceral, liver-intestinal, or isolated intestinal transplants. Every recipient underwent anti-thymocyte globulin induction, then tacrolimus and steroids for three to four years.

Some clones are missing from TCRdb's copy, which holds only in-frame ones; the method was immunoSEQ multiplex PCR. The profile shows more than 100,000 clones, roughly 95% of them singletons. A note on this clone: Antigen: not known.

Study-level points and caveats: GvH clones turned up in recipient marrow; some had shown up first in ileum or blood.

There are 13 residues in the CDR3. CDR1 is MNHEY, CDR2 SVGAGI, per germline. Trimming removed 4 bases from V and 5 bases from J; junction bases left unmatched: 4. The receptor was isolated from a human donor who received an intestinal transplant. The chain employs TRBV6-5 and TRBJ2-7; 8 nucleotides line up with TRBD1. The input for sequencing was unstimulated CD8+ T cells sorted from spleen or lymph node cells, taken before intestinal transplant. The CDR3 spells CASSSQGADEQYF. The CDR3 DNA reads TGTGCCAGCAGTTCGCAGGGGGCGGACGAGCAGTACTTC.